This T cell receptor beta chain was profiled in a study of beta chain features in type 1 diabetes. Study-wide background: When patients were set against healthy donors, age, gender and cell yields were similar.

Study observations and caveats: Shortening of TCRB CDR3s, moderate but significant, appeared in all four CD4+ subsets of Type 1 diabetes patients. A possible short-template PCR bias applies equally to patients and controls.

What was sequenced were expressed TCRB transcripts, since all of the isolated RNA had been reverse transcribed. TCRdb's copy holds only in-frame clones and misses some; the assay was immunoSEQ multiplex PCR. The sample records around 140,000 clones, 9% being singletons. The CDR3 is made up of 13 amino acids. The J segment lost 3 bases and the V segment lost 3 bases, leaving 2 bases of the junction unmatched. CDR1 is MNHEY, CDR2 SMNVEV, per germline (reference sequence). Comments on this clone: Its specificity is unknown.

Post-sort purity exceeded 95% for all sorted populations. The sequence was collected from a man younger than 45 with type 1 diabetes. The chain recombines TRBV27 with TRBJ2-7; 7 bases align to TRBD1. Specimen: central memory CD4+ T cells from blood. The CDR3 nucleotides read TGTGCCAGCAGTTTGTACAGGGGCTACGAGCAGTACTTC. Its protein is CASSLYRGYEQYF.